This TCR beta chain was sequenced during a study of glioma-infiltrating T cells. Using RNA template, CDR3s of TCR alpha and beta were amplified with iRepertoire arm-PCR. MiXCR, applied by TCRdb to the multiplex PCR reads, yields one record per CDR3 protein. This sample has roughly 200,000 distinct CDR3 sequences, with around 40% found just once. Notes on this clonotype: This may be a read error: a much more frequent sequence differs by one nucleotide.

In germline, CDR1 is MDHEN, CDR2 SYDVKM. CDR3 size: 17 residues. V was trimmed by 4 bases and J by 0 bases, leaving 16 bases between them. The source is a human donor with low-grade glioma or glioblastoma, undergoing nonglioma brain surgery, or in good health (not recorded which). Source material: glioma tissue, nonneoplastic brain tissue, or PBMCs (not recorded which). The chain couples TRBV28 to TRBJ1-3; D remains unclear. CDR3 residues: CASSSGSDASSGNTIYF. The CDR3 DNA reads TGTGCCAGCAGTTCTGGGTCGGACGCAAGCTCTGGAAACACCATATATTTT.